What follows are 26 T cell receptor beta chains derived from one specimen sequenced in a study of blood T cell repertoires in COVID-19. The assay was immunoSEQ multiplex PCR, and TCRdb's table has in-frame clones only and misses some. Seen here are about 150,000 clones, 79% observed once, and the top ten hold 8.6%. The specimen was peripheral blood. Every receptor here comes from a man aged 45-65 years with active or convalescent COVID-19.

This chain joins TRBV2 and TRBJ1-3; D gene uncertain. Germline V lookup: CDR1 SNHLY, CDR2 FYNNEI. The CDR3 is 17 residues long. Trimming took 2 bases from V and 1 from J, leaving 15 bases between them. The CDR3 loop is CASSEFGGRESGNTIYF. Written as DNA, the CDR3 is TGTGCCAGCAGTGAATTTGGAGGTCGGGAATCTGGAAACACCATATATTTT.

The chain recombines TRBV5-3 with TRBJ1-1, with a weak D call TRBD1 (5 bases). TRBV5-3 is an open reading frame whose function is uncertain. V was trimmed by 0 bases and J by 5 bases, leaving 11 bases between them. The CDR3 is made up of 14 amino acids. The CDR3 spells CARSLGRVGTEAFF. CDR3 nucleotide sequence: TGTGCCAGAAGCTTGGGCAGGGTAGGAACTGAAGCTTTCTTT.

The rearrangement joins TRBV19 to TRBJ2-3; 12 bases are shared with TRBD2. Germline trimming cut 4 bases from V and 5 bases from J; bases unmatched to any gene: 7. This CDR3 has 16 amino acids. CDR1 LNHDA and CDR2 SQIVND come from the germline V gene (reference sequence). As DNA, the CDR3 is TGTGCCAGTAGTAGGCCTAGCGGGAGGGAGGGAGATACGCAGTATTTT. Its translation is CASSRPSGREGDTQYF.

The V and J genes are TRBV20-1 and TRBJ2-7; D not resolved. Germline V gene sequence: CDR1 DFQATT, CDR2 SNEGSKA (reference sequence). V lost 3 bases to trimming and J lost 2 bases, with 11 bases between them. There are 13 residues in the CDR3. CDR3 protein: CSASRVNTYEQYF. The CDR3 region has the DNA TGCAGTGCTAGTCGGGTAAACACCTACGAGCAGTACTTC.

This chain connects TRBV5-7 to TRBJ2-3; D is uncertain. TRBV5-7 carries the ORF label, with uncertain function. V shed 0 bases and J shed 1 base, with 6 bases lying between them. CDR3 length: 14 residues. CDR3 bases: TGTGCCAGCAGCTTGGCGGGTTGCACAGATACGCAGTATTTT. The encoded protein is CASSLAGCTDTQYF.

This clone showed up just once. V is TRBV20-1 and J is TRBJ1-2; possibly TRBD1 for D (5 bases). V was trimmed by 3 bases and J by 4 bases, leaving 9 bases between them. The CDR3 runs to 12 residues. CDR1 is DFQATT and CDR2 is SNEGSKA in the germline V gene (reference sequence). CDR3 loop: CSASQGIYGYTF. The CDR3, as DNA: TGCAGTGCTAGTCAGGGAATCTATGGCTACACCTTC.

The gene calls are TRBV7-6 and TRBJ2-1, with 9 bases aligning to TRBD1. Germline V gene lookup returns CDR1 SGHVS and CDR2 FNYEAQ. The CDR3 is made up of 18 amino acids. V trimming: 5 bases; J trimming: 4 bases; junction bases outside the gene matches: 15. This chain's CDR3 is CASSPYLSGTGNYNEQFF. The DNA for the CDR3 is TGTGCCAGCAGCCCCTACCTCTCCGGGACAGGGAATTACAATGAGCAGTTCTTC. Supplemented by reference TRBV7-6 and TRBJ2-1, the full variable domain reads GAGVSQSPRYKVTKRGQDVALRCDPISGHVSLYWYRQALGQGPEFLTYFNYEAQQDKSGLPNDRFSAERPEGSISTLTIQRTEQRDSAMYRCASSPYLSGTGNYNEQFFGPGTRLTVL.

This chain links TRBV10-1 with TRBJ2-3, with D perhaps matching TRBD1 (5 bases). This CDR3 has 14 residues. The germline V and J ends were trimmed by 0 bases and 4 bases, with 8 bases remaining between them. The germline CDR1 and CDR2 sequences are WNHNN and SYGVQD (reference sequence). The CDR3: CASSESEGADTQYF. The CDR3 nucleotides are TGCGCCAGCAGTGAGTCTGAAGGGGCAGATACGCAGTATTTT.

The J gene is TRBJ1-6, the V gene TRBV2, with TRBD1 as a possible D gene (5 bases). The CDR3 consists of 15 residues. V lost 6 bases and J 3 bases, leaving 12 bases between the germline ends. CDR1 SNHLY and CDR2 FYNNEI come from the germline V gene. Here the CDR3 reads CASRAKGNYNSPLHF. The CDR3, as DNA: TGTGCCAGCAGGGCCAAGGGGAACTATAATTCACCCCTCCACTTT.

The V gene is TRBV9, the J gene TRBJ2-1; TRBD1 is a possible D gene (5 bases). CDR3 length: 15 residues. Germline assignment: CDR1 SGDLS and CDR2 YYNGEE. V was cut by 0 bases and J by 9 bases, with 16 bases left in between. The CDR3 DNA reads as TGTGCCAGCAGCGTAGGAGACGCGGACCAGGGTGAGCAGTTCTTC. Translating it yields CASSVGDADQGEQFF.

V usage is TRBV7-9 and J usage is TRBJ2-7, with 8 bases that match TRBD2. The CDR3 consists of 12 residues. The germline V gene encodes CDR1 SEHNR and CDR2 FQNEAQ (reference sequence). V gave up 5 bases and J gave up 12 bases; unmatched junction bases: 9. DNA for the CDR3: TGTGCCAGCAGCCTTTTAGCGGGATCCCCGTACTTC. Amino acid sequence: CASSLLAGSPYF.

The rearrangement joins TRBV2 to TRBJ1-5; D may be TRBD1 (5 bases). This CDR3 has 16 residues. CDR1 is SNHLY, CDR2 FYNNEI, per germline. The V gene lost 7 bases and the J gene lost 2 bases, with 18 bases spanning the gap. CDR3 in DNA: TGTGCCAGCACCGCAGGGCAGGGTTGGCGCAATCAGCCCCAGCATTTT. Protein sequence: CASTAGQGWRNQPQHF.

The DNA for the CDR3 is TGTGCCAGCAGCTCGACAGGTGTGGGGTACAATGAGCAGTTCTTC. Protein: CASSSTGVGYNEQFF. The genes are TRBV3-1 (or the pseudogene TRBV3-2) and TRBJ2-1, with D possibly TRBD1 on 6 matching bases. V dropped 5 bases and J dropped 4 bases, with 15 bases sitting between them. Germline loops: CDR1 LGHDT, CDR2 YNNKEL (reference sequence). The CDR3 consists of 15 residues.

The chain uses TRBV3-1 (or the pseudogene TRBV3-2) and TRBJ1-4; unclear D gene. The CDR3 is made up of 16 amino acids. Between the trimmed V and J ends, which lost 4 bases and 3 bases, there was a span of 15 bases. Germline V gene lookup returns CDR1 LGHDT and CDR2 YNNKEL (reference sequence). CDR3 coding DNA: TGTGCCAGCAGCCCCCCTGCGGGAGGCCCTAATGAAAAACTGTTTTTT. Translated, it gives CASSPPAGGPNEKLFF.

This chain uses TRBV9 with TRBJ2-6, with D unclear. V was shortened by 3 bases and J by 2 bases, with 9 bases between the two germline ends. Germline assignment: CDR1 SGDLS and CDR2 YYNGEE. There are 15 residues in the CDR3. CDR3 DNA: TGTGCCAGCAGCGCTCTGACTCCTGGGGCCAACGTCCTGACTTTC. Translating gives CASSALTPGANVLTF.

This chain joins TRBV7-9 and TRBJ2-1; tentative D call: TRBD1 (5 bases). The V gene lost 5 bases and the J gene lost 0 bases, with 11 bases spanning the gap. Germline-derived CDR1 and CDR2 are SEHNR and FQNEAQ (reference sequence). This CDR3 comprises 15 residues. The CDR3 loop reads CASSPGLSSYNEQFF. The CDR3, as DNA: TGTGCCAGCAGCCCAGGGCTGAGCTCCTACAATGAGCAGTTCTTC.

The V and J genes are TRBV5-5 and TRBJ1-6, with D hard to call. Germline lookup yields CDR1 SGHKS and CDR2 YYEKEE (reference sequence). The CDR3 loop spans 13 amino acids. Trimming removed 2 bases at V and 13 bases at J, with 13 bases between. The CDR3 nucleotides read TGTGCCAGCAGCTTAGATTTGGGCCGTCCCCTCCACTTT. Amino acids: CASSLDLGRPLHF.

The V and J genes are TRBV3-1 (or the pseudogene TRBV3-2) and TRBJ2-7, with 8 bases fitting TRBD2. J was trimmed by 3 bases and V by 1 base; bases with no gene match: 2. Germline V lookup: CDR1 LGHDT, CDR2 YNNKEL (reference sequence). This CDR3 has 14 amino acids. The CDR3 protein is CASSQGAGDYEQYF. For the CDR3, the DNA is TGTGCCAGCAGCCAAGGAGCGGGAGACTACGAGCAGTACTTC.

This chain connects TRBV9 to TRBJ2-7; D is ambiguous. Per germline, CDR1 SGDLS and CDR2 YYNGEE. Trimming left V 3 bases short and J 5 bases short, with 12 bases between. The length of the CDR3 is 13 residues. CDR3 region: CASSAIASDEQYF. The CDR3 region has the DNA TGTGCCAGCAGCGCCATCGCCTCGGACGAGCAGTACTTC.

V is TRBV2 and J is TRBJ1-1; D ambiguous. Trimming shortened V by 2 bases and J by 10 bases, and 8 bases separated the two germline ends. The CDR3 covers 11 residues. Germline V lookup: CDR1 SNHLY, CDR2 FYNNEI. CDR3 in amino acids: CASSEIGRAFF. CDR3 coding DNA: TGTGCCAGCAGTGAAATTGGGAGAGCTTTCTTT.

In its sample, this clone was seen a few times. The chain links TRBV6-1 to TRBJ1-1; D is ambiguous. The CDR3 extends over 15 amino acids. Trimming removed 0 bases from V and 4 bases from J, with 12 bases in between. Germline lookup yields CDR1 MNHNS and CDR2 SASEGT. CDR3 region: CASSEATWAGTEAFF. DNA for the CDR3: TGTGCCAGCAGTGAAGCAACCTGGGCGGGCACTGAAGCTTTCTTT.

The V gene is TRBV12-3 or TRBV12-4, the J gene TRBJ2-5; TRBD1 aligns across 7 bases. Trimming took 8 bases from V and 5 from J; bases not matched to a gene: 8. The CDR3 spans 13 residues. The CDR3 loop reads CASEGGLGETQYF. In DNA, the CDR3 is TGTGCCAGCGAAGGGGGCCTCGGGGAGACCCAGTACTTC.

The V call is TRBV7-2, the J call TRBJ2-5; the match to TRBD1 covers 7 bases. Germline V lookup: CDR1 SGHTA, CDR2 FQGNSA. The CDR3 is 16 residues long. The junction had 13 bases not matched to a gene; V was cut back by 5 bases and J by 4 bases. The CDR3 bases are TGTGCCAGCAGCCCCCCCGAGGGGGCGCGTCTAGAGACCCAGTACTTC. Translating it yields CASSPPEGARLETQYF.

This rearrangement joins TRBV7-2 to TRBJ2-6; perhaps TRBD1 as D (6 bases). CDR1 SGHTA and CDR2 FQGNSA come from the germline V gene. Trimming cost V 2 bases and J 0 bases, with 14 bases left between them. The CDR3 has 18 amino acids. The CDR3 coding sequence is TGTGCCAGCAGCTTAAATGGACAGTCCCACTCTGGGGCCAACGTCCTGACTTTC. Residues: CASSLNGQSHSGANVLTF.

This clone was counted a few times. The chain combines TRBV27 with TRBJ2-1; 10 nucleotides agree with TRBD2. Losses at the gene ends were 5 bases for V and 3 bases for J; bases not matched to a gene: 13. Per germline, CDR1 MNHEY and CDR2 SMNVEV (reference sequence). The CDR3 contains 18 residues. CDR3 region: CASSPGLAKGKVYNEQFF. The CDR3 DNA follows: TGTGCCAGCAGTCCGGGACTAGCGAAAGGGAAGGTCTACAATGAGCAGTTCTTC.

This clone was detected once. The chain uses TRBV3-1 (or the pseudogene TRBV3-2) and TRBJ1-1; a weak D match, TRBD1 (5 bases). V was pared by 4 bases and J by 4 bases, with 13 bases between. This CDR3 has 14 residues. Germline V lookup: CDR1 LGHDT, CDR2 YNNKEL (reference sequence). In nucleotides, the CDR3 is TGTGCCAGCAGCCTCGGGGAGGGGAGCACTGAAGCTTTCTTT. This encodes CASSLGEGSTEAFF.